The clone carrying this TCR beta chain appeared a single time. In germline, CDR1 is SGHTA, CDR2 FQGTGA. The V end was cut by 4 bases, the J end by 0 bases, with 8 bases between. This CDR3 region has 14 residues. This record belongs to a study of blood T cell repertoires in COVID-19. Study at large: The origin of the acute and convalescent COVID-19 samples was the United States, Italy and Spain. PBMCs, B-cell-depleted T cells, or T cells were the source of the cDNA or gDNA that made up the material.

Researchers sorted participants into cohorts using their self-reported clinical history. In the authors' workflow: Cell counts per sample came from amplifying reference gene primers. The repertoire was sequenced with immunoSEQ multiplex PCR; TCRdb's copy has only in-frame clones and lacks some. That table furnishes V, J and clone size, whereas the DNA furnished D and trimming. The sample gives some 170,000 clones, 70% to 90% of which show up once; approximately 5.4% is in the top ten. The V call is TRBV7-3, the J call TRBJ2-3, with D unclear. Sequencing was performed on PBMCs or T cells enriched from blood (not recorded which). This receptor was taken from a man aged 35-49 years who had recovered from COVID-19. CDR3 protein: CASSSRTSTDTQYF. Written as DNA, the CDR3 is TGTGCCAGCAGCTCCCGCACTAGCACAGATACGCAGTATTTT.